Each of the 21 T cell receptor beta chains below was sequenced from the same sample in a study of T cells in localized non-small cell lung cancer. Some clones are missing from TCRdb's copy, which holds only in-frame ones; the method was immunoSEQ multiplex PCR. The sample has tens of thousands of clones; roughly 87% are singletons. The sample was peripheral blood, taken before any cancer treatment. All receptors derive from a male donor at least 60 years old with stage I squamous cell lung carcinoma.

This clone has a handful of counts. The J gene is TRBJ1-6, the V gene TRBV11-1; no clear D gene. V gave up 3 bases and J gave up 7 bases, with 7 bases separating them. Germline V lookup: CDR1 SGHAT, CDR2 FQDESV (reference sequence). The CDR3 is 13 residues long. The DNA for the CDR3 is TGTGCCAGCAGCTTCCGGGAAAATTCACCCCTCCACTTT. This codes for CASSFRENSPLHF.

This chain joins TRBV10-1 and TRBJ2-3, with 9 positions matching TRBD2. Unmatched junction bases numbered 1, after V lost 4 bases and J lost 5 bases. The V gene's germline CDR1 is WNHNN and CDR2 SYGVQD (reference sequence). CDR3 length: 13 residues. Here the CDR3 DNA reads TGCGCCAGCAGTGGACTAGCGGTAGATACGCAGTATTTT. Amino acid sequence: CASSGLAVDTQYF.

This sequence joins TRBV19 and TRBJ2-7; TRBD1 is a possible D gene (6 bases). With 5 bases removed from V and 3 bases from J, the gap between germline ends came to 14 bases. Looked up from germline, CDR1 is LNHDA and CDR2 is SQIVND (reference sequence). The CDR3 is 14 amino acids. The CDR3 sequence: CASSGAGDNYEQYF. Here the CDR3 DNA reads TGTGCCAGTAGTGGGGCAGGGGATAACTACGAGCAGTACTTC. Supplemented by reference TRBV19 and TRBJ2-7, the full variable domain reads DGGITQSPKYLFRKEGQNVTLSCEQNLNHDAMYWYRQDPGQGLRLIYYSQIVNDFQKGDIAEGYSVSREKKESFPLTVTSAQKNPTAFYLCASSGAGDNYEQYFGPGTRLTVT.

V is TRBV18 and J is TRBJ2-5; D unresolved. CDR1 and CDR2 from the germline V gene are KGHSH and LQKENI. V dropped 7 bases and J dropped 2 bases, with 8 bases sitting between them. The CDR3 is 12 amino acids. The CDR3 DNA reads TGTGCCAGCTTTATACAGCAAGAGACCCAGTACTTC. The encoded protein is CASFIQQETQYF.

As regards this clone: The likely explanation is a read error, given a far larger clone one base away. Within the sample, other DNA sequences also encode this same CDR3. The V gene is TRBV7-6, the J gene TRBJ2-1, with 8 bases that match TRBD2. The CDR3 runs to 15 residues. Germline V gene lookup returns CDR1 SGHVS and CDR2 FNYEAQ. Unmatched junction bases numbered 5, after V lost 6 bases and J lost 1 base. The CDR3 nucleotides are TGTGCCAGCAGTCCTAAGCGGGAGTCCTACAATGAGCAGTTCTTC. This codes for CASSPKRESYNEQFF.

The gene calls are TRBV4-3 and TRBJ1-2; the D is unclear. The germline gives CDR1 LGHNA, CDR2 YSLEER. CDR3 length: 14 residues. Trimming took off 1 base at V and 8 bases at J, with 14 bases between the two ends. This CDR3 reads CASSQGGRSLGYTF. The CDR3 nucleotides are TGCGCCAGCAGCCAAGGTGGCCGTTCCTTAGGCTACACCTTC.

The chain couples TRBV6-5 to TRBJ2-7; tentatively, D is TRBD1 (5 bases). The ends were cut back, 2 bases at V and 4 bases at J, with 12 bases in the middle. CDR3 length equals 14 residues. Germline V CDR1 and CDR2: MNHEY, SVGAGI. The CDR3 is CASSYRLSGYEQYF. CDR3 nucleotide sequence: TGTGCCAGCAGTTACAGGCTCTCAGGGTACGAGCAGTACTTC.

This clone was observed a single time. The chain is built from TRBV6-5 and TRBJ1-5, with D unclear. Germline V gene lookup returns CDR1 MNHEY and CDR2 SVGAGI. Trimming cost V 7 bases and J 7 bases, with 11 bases left between them. This CDR3 is 12 amino acids long. The CDR3 DNA follows: TGTGCCAGCACTAAAAAGGAACAGCCCCAGCATTTT. It is translated as CASTKKEQPQHF.

The chain recombines TRBV13 with TRBJ2-1; 8 bases match TRBD2. J gave up 6 bases and V 2 bases, and 3 bases lay outside the gene matches. This CDR3 has 14 residues. Per germline, CDR1 PRHDT and CDR2 FYEKMQ (reference sequence). CDR3 DNA sequence: TGTGCCAGCAGCTTAAGCGGGAGCACCAATGAGCAGTTCTTC. Amino acid sequence: CASSLSGSTNEQFF.

The rearrangement joins TRBV15 to TRBJ1-4; tentatively, D is TRBD1 (5 bases). Germline CDR1 and CDR2: LNHNV and YYDKDF (reference sequence). CDR3 size: 14 residues. V lost 1 base, J lost 7 bases, and 10 bases lay in between. CDR3 DNA: TGTGCCACCAGCAGAGTGGGGGGAGGTGAAAAACTGTTTTTT. Its translation is CATSRVGGGEKLFF.

The chain joins TRBV10-2 to TRBJ1-2, with D possibly matching TRBD1 (5 bases). The CDR3 contains 14 residues. Trimming took off 7 bases at V and 2 bases at J, with 14 bases between the two ends. Germline V gene sequence: CDR1 WSHSY, CDR2 SAAADI. CDR3 nucleotides: TGCGCCAGCAATGGGCGGGCAGGGAACTATGGCTACACCTTC. As protein: CASNGRAGNYGYTF.

This clone has a single count. This chain links TRBV2 with TRBJ1-1; D uncertain. This CDR3 has 15 residues. Trimming removed 5 bases from V and 5 bases from J, with 18 bases in between. The germline V gene has CDR1 SNHLY and CDR2 FYNNEI. CDR3 protein: CASSIEWALGTEAFF. CDR3 DNA: TGTGCCAGCAGTATTGAATGGGCCCTCGGGACTGAAGCTTTCTTT.

V and J are TRBV10-1 and TRBJ1-1; no clear D gene. The germline V gene encodes CDR1 WNHNN and CDR2 SYGVQD (reference sequence). Trimming removed 4 bases from V and 0 bases from J, with 6 bases in between. The CDR3 sequence is 13 residues long. The DNA for the CDR3 is TGCGCCAGCAGTGCAAGGGTGAACACTGAAGCTTTCTTT. This codes for CASSARVNTEAFF.

This chain links TRBV19 with TRBJ1-2; no definite D call. Trimming stripped 8 bases from V and 0 bases from J, with 19 bases between. This CDR3 is 16 amino acids long. CDR1 is LNHDA, CDR2 SQIVND, per germline (reference sequence). CDR3 residues: CASHNRVGSANYGYTF. Here the CDR3 DNA reads TGTGCCAGTCACAACCGGGTAGGGTCAGCTAACTATGGCTACACCTTC.

The CDR3 nucleotides are TGTGCCAGCAGTGCAGGGGGCGCAGGGGGCTATTCACCCCTCCACTTT. Translation: CASSAGGAGGYSPLHF. The chain uses TRBV6-1 and TRBJ1-6; 8 bases fit TRBD1. Looked up from germline, CDR1 is MNHNS and CDR2 is SASEGT. V gave up 4 bases and J gave up 8 bases; unmatched junction bases: 10. The CDR3 consists of 16 residues.

The chain uses TRBV15 and TRBJ1-5; no clear D gene. V lost 3 bases, J lost 2 bases, and 5 bases lay in between. Germline CDR1 LNHNV, CDR2 YYDKDF (reference sequence). CDR3 length equals 13 residues. In nucleotides, the CDR3 is TGTGCCACCAGCAGCCAGGGCAATCAGCCCCAGCATTTT. It codes for CATSSQGNQPQHF.

The chain has TRBV5-6 and TRBJ1-2, with D unclear. Trimming removed 4 bases from V and 5 bases from J, with 21 bases in between. Germline V gives CDR1 SGHDT, CDR2 YYEEEE. The CDR3 runs to 16 residues. The CDR3 is CASSPLSPWGKYGYTF. The CDR3 nucleotides are TGTGCCAGCAGCCCTTTAAGTCCCTGGGGAAAGTATGGCTACACCTTC.

This clone was counted a single time. The chain couples TRBV10-1 to TRBJ2-1, with 8 bases matching TRBD2. The CDR3 covers 14 residues. V was pared by 5 bases and J by 5 bases, with 5 bases of the junction left unmatched. Germline values: CDR1 WNHNN, CDR2 SYGVQD (reference sequence). CDR3 in amino acids: CASSPQRGNNEQFF. CDR3 bases: TGCGCCAGCAGTCCCCAGCGGGGGAACAATGAGCAGTTCTTC.

The chain is built from TRBV6-5 and TRBJ2-5, with D perhaps TRBD1 or TRBD2 (5 bases each). V lost 0 bases, J lost 3 bases, and 14 bases lay in between. CDR3 length: 16 amino acids. Germline V gene lookup returns CDR1 MNHEY and CDR2 SVGAGI. The DNA of the CDR3 is TGTGCCAGCAGTTACTCGGGGCGGGTAGAAAAAGAGACCCAGTACTTC. It translates to CASSYSGRVEKETQYF.

The genes are TRBV6-6 and TRBJ2-7; 8 bases are shared with TRBD1. The CDR3 spans 15 residues. Trimming at V came to 8 bases and at J to 2 bases, leaving 11 bases not matched to a gene. Germline CDR1 MNHNY, CDR2 SVGAGI (reference sequence). CDR3 in amino acids: CASGSTGGRAYEQYF. The CDR3, as DNA: TGTGCCAGCGGATCCACAGGGGGTAGGGCCTACGAGCAGTACTTC.

The chain has TRBV9 and TRBJ2-5; 8 nucleotides align to TRBD2. From germline, CDR1 is SGDLS and CDR2 YYNGEE. There are 16 residues in the CDR3. V shed 3 bases, J shed 5 bases, and the junction held 12 bases outside the gene matches. The DNA of the CDR3 is TGTGCCAGCAGCGGAGGCGGGGGGCTACGGCGGGAGACCCAGTACTTC. As protein: CASSGGGGLRRETQYF.